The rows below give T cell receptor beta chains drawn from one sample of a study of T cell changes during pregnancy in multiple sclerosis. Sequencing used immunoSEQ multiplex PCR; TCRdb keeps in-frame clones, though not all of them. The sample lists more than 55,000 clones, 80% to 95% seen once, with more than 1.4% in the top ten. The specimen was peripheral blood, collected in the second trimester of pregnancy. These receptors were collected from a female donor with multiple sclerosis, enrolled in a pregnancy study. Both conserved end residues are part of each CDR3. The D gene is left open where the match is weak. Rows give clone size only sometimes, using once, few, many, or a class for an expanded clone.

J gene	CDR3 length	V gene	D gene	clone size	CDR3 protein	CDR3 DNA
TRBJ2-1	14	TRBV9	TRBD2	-	CASSRTSSYNEQFF	TGTGCCAGCTCTCGGACTAGCTCCTACAATGAGCAGTTCTTC
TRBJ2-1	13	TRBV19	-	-	CASSIAGAGEQFF	TGTGCCAGTAGTATAGCGGGAGCAGGGGAGCAGTTCTTC
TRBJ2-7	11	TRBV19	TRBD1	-	CASSTRGRQYF	TGTGCCAGTAGTACCAGGGGGCGGCAGTACTTC
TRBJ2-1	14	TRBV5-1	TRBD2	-	CASSAGGPYNEQFF	TGCGCCAGCAGCGCGGGAGGGCCCTACAATGAGCAGTTCTTC
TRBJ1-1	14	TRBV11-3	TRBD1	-	CASSPGQGVTEAFF	TGTGCCAGCAGCCCCGGACAGGGGGTCACTGAAGCTTTCTTT
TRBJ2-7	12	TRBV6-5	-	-	CASSVGDYEQYF	TGTGCCAGCAGCGTAGGGGACTACGAGCAGTACTTC
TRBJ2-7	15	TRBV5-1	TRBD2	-	CASSLESSGSDEQYF	TGCGCCAGCAGCTTGGAATCTAGCGGGAGCGACGAGCAGTACTTC
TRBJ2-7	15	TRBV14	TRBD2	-	CASSLIPGGSYEQYF	TGTGCCAGCAGCTTAATTCCGGGAGGTTCCTACGAGCAGTACTTC
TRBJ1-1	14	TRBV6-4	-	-	CASSEQAGPQGAFF	TGTGCCAGCAGTGAACAGGCAGGACCACAAGGGGCTTTCTTT
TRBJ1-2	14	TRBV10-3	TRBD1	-	CAISGGQGGLGYTF	TGTGCCATCAGTGGGGGACAGGGGGGCCTCGGCTACACCTTC
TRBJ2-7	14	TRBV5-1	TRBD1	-	CASSFGTGAYEQYF	TGCGCCAGCAGCTTCGGGACAGGGGCCTACGAGCAGTACTTC
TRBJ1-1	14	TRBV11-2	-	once	CASSIQGRDTEAFF	TGTGCCAGCAGCATTCAGGGCCGTGACACTGAAGCTTTCTTT
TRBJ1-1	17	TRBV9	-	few	CASSVGSPISGNTEAFF	TGTGCCAGCAGCGTAGGGTCCCCCATCTCAGGGAACACTGAAGCTTTCTTT
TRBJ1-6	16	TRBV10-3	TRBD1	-	CAISEPPAQGESPLHF	TGTGCCATCAGTGAGCCGCCTGCACAGGGGGAGTCACCCCTCCACTTT
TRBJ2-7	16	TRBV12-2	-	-	CASRLRPGLASYEQYF	TGTGCAAGTCGCTTACGTCCGGGACTAGCGTCCTACGAGCAGTACTTC
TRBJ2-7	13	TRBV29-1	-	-	CSALTGRSYEQYF	TGCAGCGCATTGACAGGGAGGTCCTACGAGCAGTACTTC
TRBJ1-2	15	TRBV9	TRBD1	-	CASSPNRQGHYGYTF	TGTGCCAGCAGCCCAAACCGACAGGGACACTATGGCTACACCTTC
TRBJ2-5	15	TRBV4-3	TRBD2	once	CASSQGTSGKETQYF	TGCGCCAGCAGTCAGGGGACTAGCGGAAAAGAGACCCAGTACTTC
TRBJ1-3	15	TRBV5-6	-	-	CASSLYAGAGNTIYF	TGTGCCAGCAGCTTGTATGCAGGGGCTGGAAACACCATATATTTT
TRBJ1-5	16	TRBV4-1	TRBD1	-	CASSPSGGTGNQPQHF	TGCGCCAGCAGCCCCAGCGGTGGGACAGGGAATCAGCCCCAGCATTTT
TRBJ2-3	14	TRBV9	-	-	CASSVDQVGDTQYF	TGTGCCAGCAGCGTAGACCAGGTGGGAGATACGCAGTATTTT
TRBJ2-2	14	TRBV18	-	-	CASSPGTPTGELFF	TGTGCCAGCTCACCTGGGACTCCCACCGGGGAGCTGTTTTTT
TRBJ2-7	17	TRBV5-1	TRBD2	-	CASSFGDGLAGTYEQYF	TGCGCCAGCAGCTTTGGGGATGGACTAGCGGGAACCTACGAGCAGTACTTC
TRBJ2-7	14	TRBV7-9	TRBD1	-	CASSARDSAYEQYF	TGTGCCAGCAGCGCCCGGGACAGCGCCTACGAGCAGTACTTC
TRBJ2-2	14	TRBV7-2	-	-	CASTSQGDIGELFF	TGTGCCAGCACATCACAGGGTGACATCGGGGAGCTGTTTTTT
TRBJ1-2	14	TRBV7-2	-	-	CASSLRRGDYGYTF	TGTGCCAGCAGCTTACGAAGGGGCGACTATGGCTACACCTTC
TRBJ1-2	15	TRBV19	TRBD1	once	CASSIAGGADYGYTF	TGTGCCAGTAGTATAGCAGGGGGCGCCGACTATGGCTACACCTTC
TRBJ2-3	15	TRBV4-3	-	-	CASSQEGGVPDTQYF	TGCGCCAGCAGCCAAGAAGGGGGGGTCCCAGATACGCAGTATTTT
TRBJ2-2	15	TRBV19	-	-	CASSIATGGGGELFF	TGTGCCAGTAGTATAGCTACAGGCGGTGGCGGGGAGCTGTTTTTT
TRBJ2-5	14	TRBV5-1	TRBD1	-	CASRYATGEETQYF	TGCGCCAGCAGATACGCGACAGGGGAGGAGACCCAGTACTTC
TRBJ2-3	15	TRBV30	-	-	CAWTWAVTSTDTQYF	TGTGCATGGACCTGGGCAGTTACCTCCACAGATACGCAGTATTTT
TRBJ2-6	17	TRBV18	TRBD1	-	CASSPGQGSPGANVLTF	TGTGCCAGCTCGCCGGGACAGGGTTCCCCTGGGGCCAACGTCCTGACTTTC
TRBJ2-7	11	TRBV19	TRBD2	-	CASSLAGEQYF	TGTGCCAGTTCATTAGCGGGAGAGCAGTACTTC
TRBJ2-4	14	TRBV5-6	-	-	CASSLGLASLFQYF	TGTGCCAGCAGCTTGGGGCTAGCGAGTTTGTTTCAGTACTTC
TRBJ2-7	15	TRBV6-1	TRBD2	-	CATQLAGALTYEQYF	TGTGCCACCCAGCTTGCGGGAGCCCTCACCTACGAGCAGTACTTC
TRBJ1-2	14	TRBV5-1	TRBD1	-	CASSLEDRGEGYTF	TGCGCCAGCAGCTTGGAGGACAGGGGTGAGGGCTACACCTTC
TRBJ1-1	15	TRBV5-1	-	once	CASSPAGGRDTEAFF	TGCGCCAGCAGCCCCGCTGGAGGGCGGGACACTGAAGCTTTCTTT
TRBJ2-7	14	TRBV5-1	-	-	CASSLDSRYYEQYF	TGCGCCAGCAGCTTGGATTCACGGTACTACGAGCAGTACTTC
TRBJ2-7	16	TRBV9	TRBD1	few	CASSERGQGSAYEQYF	TGTGCCAGCAGCGAGAGGGGACAGGGGTCCGCCTACGAGCAGTACTTC
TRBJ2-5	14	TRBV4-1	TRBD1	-	CASSLQGAEETQYF	TGCGCCAGCAGCCTACAGGGGGCTGAAGAGACCCAGTACTTC
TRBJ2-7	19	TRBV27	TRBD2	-	CASSPSRGLAGRTSYEQYF	TGTGCCAGCAGTCCCTCTAGGGGACTAGCGGGGCGGACCTCCTACGAGCAGTACTTC
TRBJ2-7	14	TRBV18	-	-	CASSRAGETYEQYF	TGTGCCAGCTCACGGGCAGGCGAAACCTACGAGCAGTACTTC
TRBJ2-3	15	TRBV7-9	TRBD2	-	CATSPGLLLKDTQYF	TGTGCCACTTCGCCGGGACTACTCCTTAAGGATACGCAGTATTTT
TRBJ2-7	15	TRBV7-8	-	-	CASSPTTGSSYEQYF	TGTGCCAGCAGCCCAACGACGGGTAGCTCCTACGAGCAGTACTTC
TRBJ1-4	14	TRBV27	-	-	CASSGQGTNEKLFF	TGTGCCAGCAGTGGCCAGGGAACTAATGAAAAACTGTTTTTT
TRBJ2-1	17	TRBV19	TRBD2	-	CASSNPYAGGTYNEQFF	TGTGCCAGTAGTAATCCATATGCGGGGGGGACCTACAATGAGCAGTTCTTC
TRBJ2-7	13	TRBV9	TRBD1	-	CASSATGGGEQYF	TGTGCCAGCAGCGCAACAGGGGGCGGCGAGCAGTACTTC
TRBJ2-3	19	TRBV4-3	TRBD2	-	CASSRQGRTSGVFTDTQYF	TGCGCCAGCAGCCGACAGGGACGGACTAGCGGGGTTTTCACAGATACGCAGTATTTT
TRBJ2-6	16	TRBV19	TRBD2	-	CASSREGVTGANVLTF	TGTGCCAGTAGCCGGGAGGGGGTCACTGGGGCCAACGTCCTGACTTTC
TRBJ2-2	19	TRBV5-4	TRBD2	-	CASSFFGGTSGIGTGELFF	TGTGCCAGCAGCTTCTTTGGGGGCACTAGCGGGATAGGGACCGGGGAGCTGTTTTTT
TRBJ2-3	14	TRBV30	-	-	CAWNRELGTDTQYF	TGTGCCTGGAATAGGGAGTTGGGGACAGATACGCAGTATTTT
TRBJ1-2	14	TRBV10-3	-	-	CASARLGQGQGYTF	TGTGCCTCTGCGAGGCTCGGGCAGGGTCAGGGCTACACCTTC
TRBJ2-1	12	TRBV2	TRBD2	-	CAIGTSVNEQFF	TGTGCCATAGGGACTAGCGTGAATGAGCAGTTCTTC
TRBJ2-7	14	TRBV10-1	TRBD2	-	CASSEGGDRYEQYF	TGCGCCAGCAGTGAGGGGGGGGACCGCTACGAGCAGTACTTC
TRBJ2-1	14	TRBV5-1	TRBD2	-	CASSPTSIYNEQFF	TGCGCCAGCAGCCCGACTAGCATCTACAATGAGCAGTTCTTC
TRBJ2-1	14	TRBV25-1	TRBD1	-	CASSEAGGFNEQFF	TGTGCCAGCAGTGAGGCAGGGGGCTTTAATGAGCAGTTCTTC
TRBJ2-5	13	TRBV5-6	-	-	CASLLASSETQYF	TGTGCCAGCCTACTAGCATCTTCCGAGACCCAGTACTTC
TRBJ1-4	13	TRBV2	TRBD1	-	CASRDRGVEKLFF	TGTGCCAGCCGGGACAGGGGGGTTGAAAAACTGTTTTTT
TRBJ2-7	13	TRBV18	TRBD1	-	CASSSFDREKQYF	TGTGCCAGCTCATCCTTTGACAGGGAAAAGCAGTACTTC